A single sample is the source of the 27 T cell receptor beta chains below, sequenced in a study of cytomegalovirus exposure and HLA in healthy donors. The primer mix had 60 Vbeta and 13 Jbeta primers. Profiled with immunoSEQ multiplex PCR; TCRdb holds only in-frame clones, not every one. The table shows 180,000 or so clones, with 60% to 80% occurring only once. Sequenced input: PBMCs. These receptor sequences come from a man in his fifties in good health and CMV-seropositive.

V is TRBV30 and J is TRBJ1-2; D gene unclear. Germline lookup yields CDR1 GTSNPN and CDR2 SVGIG (reference sequence). The CDR3 contains 12 residues. Deletions cut 3 bases from V and 5 bases from J, with 10 bases between. CDR3 bases: TGTGCCTGGAGAAGACTTCCTTATGGCTACACCTTC. Protein sequence: CAWRRLPYGYTF.

The chain links TRBV9 to TRBJ1-2; the match to TRBD1 covers 7 bases. The germline V gene encodes CDR1 SGDLS and CDR2 YYNGEE. CDR3 length equals 18 residues. V trimming: 1 base; J trimming: 0 bases; junction bases outside the gene matches: 12. Written as DNA, the CDR3 is TGTGCCAGCAGCGTATGGACAGGTGATCCCGATGCTAACTATGGCTACACCTTC. This encodes CASSVWTGDPDANYGYTF.

The chain couples TRBV4-3 to TRBJ1-5; a possible D gene is TRBD1 (5 bases). CDR1 is LGHNA and CDR2 is YSLEER in the germline V gene. The CDR3 has 15 amino acids. Trimming took off 0 bases at V and 6 bases at J, with 12 bases between the two ends. The CDR3 DNA reads as TGCGCCAGCAGCCAAGACTACCAGGGCAGTCAGCCCCAGCATTTT. This translates into CASSQDYQGSQPQHF.

This clone was seen just once. The genes are TRBV28 and TRBJ1-1; D remains ambiguous. The V end lost 4 bases, the J end lost 1 base, and 25 bases lay between the germline ends. Germline CDR1 and CDR2: MDHEN and SYDVKM. The CDR3 covers 19 residues. The chain's CDR3 is CASSSSTTFMILSNTEAFF. DNA of the CDR3: TGTGCCAGCAGTTCCTCCACTACGTTTATGATATTATCGAACACTGAAGCTTTCTTT.

The chain recombines TRBV2 with TRBJ2-5; 9 nucleotides agree with TRBD1. The CDR3 runs 16 residues. The V and J ends lost 6 bases and 3 bases, in that order; junction bases with no gene match: 11. Germline CDR1 and CDR2: SNHLY and FYNNEI. CDR3 nucleotides: TGTGCCAGCAGCGACGGGACAGGGCGATTGGAAGAGACCCAGTACTTC. It yields the protein CASSDGTGRLEETQYF.

This clone was recorded a few times. The chain combines TRBV9 with TRBJ2-1; 11 nucleotides match TRBD2. V gave up 2 bases and J gave up 4 bases; unmatched junction bases: 17. Germline CDR1 SGDLS, CDR2 YYNGEE. This CDR3 comprises 20 residues. The CDR3 sequence is CASSVLAGGHRDTIYNEQFF. CDR3 bases: TGTGCCAGCAGCGTTTTAGCGGGGGGGCATCGGGACACCATTTACAATGAGCAGTTCTTC.

This rearrangement joins TRBV4-3 to TRBJ1-2; D is perhaps TRBD1 (5 bases). With 3 bases removed from V and 6 bases from J, the gap between germline ends came to 11 bases. The CDR3 totals 13 residues. CDR1 and CDR2 (germline): LGHNA, YSLEER. The CDR3 nucleotides read TGCGCCAGCAGCCACCCGGGGGGTGATGGCTACACCTTC. Amino acid sequence: CASSHPGGDGYTF.

This chain joins TRBV28 and TRBJ1-5, with 9 nucleotides matching TRBD1. Germline V gene sequence: CDR1 MDHEN, CDR2 SYDVKM. This CDR3 has 18 residues. J was trimmed by 6 bases and V by 6 bases; bases with no gene match: 18. CDR3 sequence reads: CASSPGWGQGFGVQPQHF. The CDR3 DNA sequence: TGTGCCAGCAGCCCAGGGTGGGGACAGGGATTTGGAGTTCAGCCCCAGCATTTT.

The genes are TRBV30 and TRBJ1-3; D uncertain. This CDR3 is 15 amino acids long. CDR1 is GTSNPN and CDR2 is SVGIG in the germline V gene (reference sequence). V gave up 0 bases and J gave up 0 bases, with 9 bases separating them. DNA for the CDR3: TGTGCCTGGAGTGTAGCGGCCCTCTCTGGAAACACCATATATTTT. Its translation is CAWSVAALSGNTIYF.

This clone has just one count. The J gene is TRBJ1-2, the V gene TRBV5-1; 10 bases are shared with TRBD1. Trimming removed 2 bases from V and 2 bases from J; junction bases left unmatched: 3. From germline, CDR1 is SGHRS and CDR2 YFSETQ. The length of the CDR3 is 15 residues. CDR3 protein: CASSLRQGANYGYTF. The CDR3 DNA sequence: TGCGCCAGCAGCTTAAGACAGGGGGCGAACTATGGCTACACCTTC.

This clone showed up just once. The genes are TRBV19 and TRBJ2-7; 11 nucleotides align to TRBD2. With V trimmed by 2 bases and J by 0 bases, 3 bases remained unmatched. The CDR3 is 16 amino acids. Germline V lookup: CDR1 LNHDA, CDR2 SQIVND (reference sequence). This chain's CDR3 is CASSIWGTSGSYEQYF. The DNA of the CDR3 is TGTGCCAGTAGTATATGGGGGACTAGCGGCTCCTACGAGCAGTACTTC.

This rearrangement joins TRBV5-1 to TRBJ2-3; 7 bases align to TRBD1. The CDR3 runs to 15 residues. Germline lookup yields CDR1 SGHRS and CDR2 YFSETQ. The J segment lost 5 bases and the V segment lost 2 bases, leaving 8 bases of the junction unmatched. CDR3 protein: CASSFWTAGGDTQYF. The CDR3 DNA follows: TGCGCCAGCAGCTTTTGGACGGCAGGGGGAGATACGCAGTATTTT.

This clone was observed a handful of times. This chain joins TRBV4-1 and TRBJ1-1, with 7 bases identical to TRBD1. The germline gives CDR1 MGHRA, CDR2 YSYEKL. This CDR3 comprises 14 residues. The V segment lost 3 bases and the J segment 7 bases; nucleotides outside the gene matches: 8. The CDR3 DNA reads as TGCGCCAGCAGCCATCTCGGACAGGCAAGTGAAGCTTTCTTT. This encodes CASSHLGQASEAFF.

This rearrangement joins TRBV5-1 to TRBJ1-3; 7 bases fit TRBD1. This CDR3 is 13 amino acids long. Germline CDR1 SGHRS, CDR2 YFSETQ. V shed 4 bases and J 6 bases; nucleotides not matched to a gene: 4. CDR3 coding DNA: TGCGCCAGCAGCACCGGGACAGAAAACACCATATATTTT. This sequence encodes CASSTGTENTIYF.

The gene calls are TRBV5-5 and TRBJ2-2; 16 positions agree with TRBD2. There are 17 residues in the CDR3. The junction had 9 bases not matched to a gene; V was cut back by 3 bases and J by 10 bases. Germline values: CDR1 SGHKS, CDR2 YYEKEE (reference sequence). The CDR3 DNA follows: TGTGCCAGCAGCTGGATAGGGACTAGCGGGGGGGTACAGGAGCTGTTTTTT. This translates into CASSWIGTSGGVQELFF.

This rearrangement joins TRBV2 to TRBJ1-4, with 7 bases lining up with TRBD1. CDR1 and CDR2 (germline): SNHLY, FYNNEI. CDR3 length equals 14 residues. The trim removed 5 bases at V and 7 bases at J, leaving 7 bases unmatched. The DNA for the CDR3 is TGTGCCAGCAGTCTACAGGGGACTGGTGAAAAACTGTTTTTT. Translation gives CASSLQGTGEKLFF.

The rearrangement uses TRBV9 and TRBJ1-4; 7 positions match TRBD1. From germline, CDR1 is SGDLS and CDR2 YYNGEE. Germline trimming cut 3 bases from V and 8 bases from J; bases unmatched to any gene: 10. CDR3 length: 15 residues. The CDR3 loop is CASSGLQGSGEKLFF. The DNA of the CDR3 is TGTGCCAGCAGCGGCTTACAGGGGTCTGGGGAAAAACTGTTTTTT.

The chain combines TRBV6-5 with TRBJ1-1, with no clear D. The CDR3 sequence is 11 residues long. Trimming removed 7 bases at V and 5 bases at J, with 8 bases between. Germline V lookup: CDR1 MNHEY, CDR2 SVGAGI. CDR3 residues: CASITGTEAFF. The CDR3 coding sequence is TGTGCCAGCATTACGGGGACTGAAGCTTTCTTT.

The CDR3 protein is CASSLAYGSGGPGTGELFF. CDR3 DNA sequence: TGTGCCAGCAGCTTGGCCTACGGTAGCGGGGGGCCGGGCACCGGGGAGCTGTTTTTT. This chain links TRBV5-6 with TRBJ2-2; TRBD2 matches 10 bases. The ends lost 0 bases at V and 4 bases at J; junction bases unmatched: 12. Germline V gives CDR1 SGHDT, CDR2 YYEEEE. This CDR3 spans 19 amino acids.

This chain joins TRBV19 and TRBJ2-2, with D possibly being TRBD1 (5 bases). Trimming cost V 5 bases and J 7 bases, with 14 bases left between them. The CDR3 length is 14 residues. CDR1 and CDR2 from the germline V gene are LNHDA and SQIVND (reference sequence). CDR3: CASSLGRVNGELFF. CDR3 nucleotide sequence: TGTGCCAGTAGTCTGGGCAGGGTTAACGGGGAGCTGTTTTTT.

The rearrangement joins TRBV13 to TRBJ1-4; possibly TRBD1 for D (5 bases). This CDR3 contains 14 residues. Trimming took 6 bases from V and 8 from J, leaving 16 bases between them. Germline loops: CDR1 PRHDT, CDR2 FYEKMQ (reference sequence). The CDR3 region is CASSPREFGEKLFF. Written as DNA, the CDR3 is TGTGCCAGCAGTCCCAGGGAATTTGGGGAAAAACTGTTTTTT.

V gene TRBV9 combines with J gene TRBJ1-4; D may be TRBD1 (6 bases). Germline lookup yields CDR1 SGDLS and CDR2 YYNGEE. V dropped 3 bases and J dropped 6 bases, with 15 bases sitting between them. There are 15 residues in the CDR3. DNA of the CDR3: TGTGCCAGCAGCGAGGGTGGAGGGGGGGATGAAAAACTGTTTTTT. Protein sequence: CASSEGGGGDEKLFF.

The chain is built from TRBV15 and TRBJ1-2; D not resolved. This CDR3 is built from 12 residues. Trimming stripped 6 bases from V and 8 bases from J, with 13 bases between. Germline values: CDR1 LNHNV, CDR2 YYDKDF (reference sequence). The chain's CDR3 is CATRSGVDGYTF. The CDR3 nucleotides read TGTGCCACCAGATCGGGTGTCGACGGCTACACCTTC. Complete variable domain (other parts from reference TRBV15 and TRBJ1-2): DAMVIQNPRYQVTQFGKPVTLSCSQTLNHNVMYWYQQKSSQAPKLLFHYYDKDFNNEADTPDNFQSRRPNTSFCFLDIRSPGLGDTAMYLCATRSGVDGYTFGSGTRLTVV.

This clone was counted a few times. V and J are TRBV5-1 and TRBJ1-2, with 7 bases that match TRBD1. CDR1 is SGHRS and CDR2 is YFSETQ in the germline V gene. With V trimmed by 4 bases and J by 0 bases, 6 bases remained unmatched. This CDR3 contains 15 residues. CDR3 in DNA: TGCGCCAGCAGCCCGGGACAGCCCTCTAACTATGGCTACACCTTC. The encoded protein is CASSPGQPSNYGYTF.

CDR3: CASSQADTEAFF. In DNA form, the CDR3 reads TGTGCCAGCAGCCAAGCAGACACTGAAGCTTTCTTT. This chain joins TRBV4-2 and TRBJ1-1; the D is unclear. This CDR3 has 12 residues. V dropped 1 base and J dropped 3 bases, with 3 bases sitting between them. The germline V gene encodes CDR1 LGHNA and CDR2 YNFKEQ.

The V gene is TRBV7-2, the J gene TRBJ1-5; perhaps TRBD1 as D (5 bases). In germline, CDR1 is SGHTA, CDR2 FQGNSA. The CDR3 contains 16 residues. Trimming removed 0 bases from V and 3 bases from J, with 12 bases in between. The CDR3 nucleotides read TGTGCCAGCAGCTTAGCTAGCCAGGGCCTCAATCAGCCCCAGCATTTT. It specifies CASSLASQGLNQPQHF.

The chain couples TRBV5-8 to TRBJ2-2; 11 positions match TRBD1. The junction had 4 bases not matched to a gene; V was cut back by 4 bases and J by 5 bases. This CDR3 has 15 amino acids. Looked up from germline, CDR1 is SGHTS and CDR2 is YDEGEE. The CDR3 spells CASSPDRGQTGELFF. The CDR3, as DNA: TGTGCCAGCAGCCCGGACAGGGGGCAAACCGGGGAGCTGTTTTTT. Full variable domain (missing parts from reference TRBV5-8 and TRBJ2-2): EAGVTQSPTHLIKTRGQQATLRCSPISGHTSVYWYQQALGLGLQFLLWYDEGEERNRGNFPPRFSGRQFPNYSSELNVNALELEDSALYLCASSPDRGQTGELFFGEGSRLTVL.